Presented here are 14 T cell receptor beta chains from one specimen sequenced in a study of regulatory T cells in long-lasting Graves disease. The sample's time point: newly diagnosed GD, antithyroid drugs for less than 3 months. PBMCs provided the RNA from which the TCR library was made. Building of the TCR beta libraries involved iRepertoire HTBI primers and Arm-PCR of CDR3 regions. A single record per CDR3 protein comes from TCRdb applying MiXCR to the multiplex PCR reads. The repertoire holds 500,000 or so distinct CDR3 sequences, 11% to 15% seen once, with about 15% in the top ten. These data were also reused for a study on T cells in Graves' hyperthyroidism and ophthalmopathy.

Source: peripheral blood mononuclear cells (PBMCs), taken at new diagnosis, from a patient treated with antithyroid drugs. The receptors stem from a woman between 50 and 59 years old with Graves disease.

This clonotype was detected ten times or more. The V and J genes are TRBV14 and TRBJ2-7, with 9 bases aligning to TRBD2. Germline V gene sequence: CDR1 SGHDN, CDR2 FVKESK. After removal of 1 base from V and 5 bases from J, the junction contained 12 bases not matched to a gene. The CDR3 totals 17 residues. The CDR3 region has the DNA TGTGCCAGCAGCCAAGGTTGGCCTAGCGGGAACATCGACGAGCAGTACTTC. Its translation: CASSQGWPSGNIDEQYF.

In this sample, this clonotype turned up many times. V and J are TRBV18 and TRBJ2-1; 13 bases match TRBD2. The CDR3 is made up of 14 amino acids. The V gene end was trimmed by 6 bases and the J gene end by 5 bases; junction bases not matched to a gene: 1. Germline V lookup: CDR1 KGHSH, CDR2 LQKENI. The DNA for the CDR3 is TGTGCCAGCTCCGGGACTAGCGGGGACAATGAGCAGTTCTTC. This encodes CASSGTSGDNEQFF.

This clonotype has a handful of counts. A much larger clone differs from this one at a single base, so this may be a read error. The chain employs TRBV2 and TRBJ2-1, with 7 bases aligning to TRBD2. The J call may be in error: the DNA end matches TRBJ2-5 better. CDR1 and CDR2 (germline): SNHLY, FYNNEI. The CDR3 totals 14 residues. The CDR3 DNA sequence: TGTGCCAGCAGTGATCCATCGGGGGGAGGGACCCAGTACTTC. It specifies CASSDPSGGGTQYF.

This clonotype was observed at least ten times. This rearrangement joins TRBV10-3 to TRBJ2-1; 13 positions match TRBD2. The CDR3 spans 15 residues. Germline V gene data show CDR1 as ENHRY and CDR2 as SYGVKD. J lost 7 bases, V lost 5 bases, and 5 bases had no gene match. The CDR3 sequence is CAISLLAGGRNEQFF. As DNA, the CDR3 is TGTGCCATCAGTCTACTAGCGGGAGGGAGGAATGAGCAGTTCTTC.

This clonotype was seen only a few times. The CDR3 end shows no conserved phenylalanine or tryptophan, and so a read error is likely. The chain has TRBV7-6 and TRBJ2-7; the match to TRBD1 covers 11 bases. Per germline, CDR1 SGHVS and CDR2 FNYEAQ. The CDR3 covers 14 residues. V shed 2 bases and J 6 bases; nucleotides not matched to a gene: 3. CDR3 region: CASSLKGQGAEQYL. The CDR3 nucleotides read TGTGCCAGCAGCTTAAAAGGACAGGGGGCCGAGCAGTACCTC.

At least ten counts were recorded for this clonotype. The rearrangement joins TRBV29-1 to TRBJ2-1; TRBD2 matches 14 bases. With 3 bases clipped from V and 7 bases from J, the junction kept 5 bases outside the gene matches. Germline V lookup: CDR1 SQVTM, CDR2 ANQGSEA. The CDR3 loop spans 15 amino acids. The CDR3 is CSVDGTSGSSNEQFF. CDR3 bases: TGCAGCGTTGACGGGACTAGCGGGAGTTCAAATGAGCAGTTCTTC.

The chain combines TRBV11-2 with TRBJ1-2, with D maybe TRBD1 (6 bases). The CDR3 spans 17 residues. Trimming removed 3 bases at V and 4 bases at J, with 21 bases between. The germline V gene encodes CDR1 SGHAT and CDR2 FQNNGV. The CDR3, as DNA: TGTGCCAGCAGCTTTAGCCCTCTTGGGACATGGACCTATGGCTACACCTTC. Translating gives CASSFSPLGTWTYGYTF.

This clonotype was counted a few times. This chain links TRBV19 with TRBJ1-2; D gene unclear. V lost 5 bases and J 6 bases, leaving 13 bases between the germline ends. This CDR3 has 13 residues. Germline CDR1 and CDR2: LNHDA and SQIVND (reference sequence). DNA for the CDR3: TGTGCCAGTAGTTTCACCTCGCCCGATGGCTACACCTTC. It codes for CASSFTSPDGYTF.

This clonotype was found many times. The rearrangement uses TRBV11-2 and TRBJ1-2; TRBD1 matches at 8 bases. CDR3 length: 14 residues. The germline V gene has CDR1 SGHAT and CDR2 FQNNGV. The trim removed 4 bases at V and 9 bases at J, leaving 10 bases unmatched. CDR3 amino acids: CASSSLLTGDRYTF. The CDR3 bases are TGTGCCAGCAGCTCTCTCCTGACAGGGGATCGCTACACCTTC.

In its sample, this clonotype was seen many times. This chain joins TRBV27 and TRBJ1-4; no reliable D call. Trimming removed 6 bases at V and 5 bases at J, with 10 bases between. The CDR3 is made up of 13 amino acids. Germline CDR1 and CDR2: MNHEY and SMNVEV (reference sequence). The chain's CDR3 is CASRLSENEKLFF. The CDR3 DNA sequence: TGTGCCAGCAGACTCTCAGAGAATGAAAAACTGTTTTTT.

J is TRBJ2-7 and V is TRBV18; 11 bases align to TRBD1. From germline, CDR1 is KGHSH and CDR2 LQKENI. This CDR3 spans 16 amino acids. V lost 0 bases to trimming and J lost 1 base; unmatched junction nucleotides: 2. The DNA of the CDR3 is TGTGCCAGCTCACCACCGGGGACAGGGGGATCCTACGAGCAGTACTTC. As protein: CASSPPGTGGSYEQYF.

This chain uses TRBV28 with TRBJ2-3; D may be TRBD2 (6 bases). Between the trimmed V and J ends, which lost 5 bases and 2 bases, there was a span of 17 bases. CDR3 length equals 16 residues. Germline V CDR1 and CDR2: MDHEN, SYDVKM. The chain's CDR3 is CASSAYPGGVTDTQYF. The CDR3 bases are TGTGCCAGCAGTGCCTACCCTGGAGGGGTCACAGATACGCAGTATTTT.

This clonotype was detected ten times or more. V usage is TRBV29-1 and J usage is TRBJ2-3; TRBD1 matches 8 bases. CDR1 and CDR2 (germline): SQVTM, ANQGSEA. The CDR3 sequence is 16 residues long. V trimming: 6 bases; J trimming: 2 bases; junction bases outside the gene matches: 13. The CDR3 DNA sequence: TGCAGCGTCCGAAAAGGATGGACAGGGAACACAGATACGCAGTATTTT. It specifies CSVRKGWTGNTDTQYF.

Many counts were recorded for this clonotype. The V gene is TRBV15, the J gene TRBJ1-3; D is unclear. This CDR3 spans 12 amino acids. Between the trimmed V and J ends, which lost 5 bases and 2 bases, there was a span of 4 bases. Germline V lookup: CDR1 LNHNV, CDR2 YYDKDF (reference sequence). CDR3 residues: CATSATGNTIYF. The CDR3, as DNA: TGTGCCACCAGCGCAACTGGAAACACCATATATTTT.